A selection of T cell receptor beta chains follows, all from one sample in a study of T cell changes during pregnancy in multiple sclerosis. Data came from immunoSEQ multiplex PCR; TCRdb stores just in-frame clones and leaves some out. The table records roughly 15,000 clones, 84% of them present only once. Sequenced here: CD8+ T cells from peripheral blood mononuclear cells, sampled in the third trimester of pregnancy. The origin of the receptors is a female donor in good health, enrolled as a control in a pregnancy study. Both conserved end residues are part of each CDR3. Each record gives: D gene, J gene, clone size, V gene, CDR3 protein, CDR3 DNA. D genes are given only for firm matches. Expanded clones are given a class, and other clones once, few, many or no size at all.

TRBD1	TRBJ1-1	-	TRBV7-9	CASSSLDRDTEAFF	TGTGCCAGCAGCTCCTTGGACAGGGACACTGAAGCTTTCTTT
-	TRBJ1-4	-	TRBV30	CAWSPSEKLFF	TGTGCCTGGAGTCCGTCTGAAAAACTGTTTTTT
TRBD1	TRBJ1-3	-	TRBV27	CASSQYGTGSGNTIYF	TGTGCCAGCAGTCAGTACGGGACAGGGTCTGGAAACACCATATATTTT
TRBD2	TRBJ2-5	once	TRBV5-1	CASSLGVSGSGETQYF	TGCGCCAGCAGCTTGGGAGTTAGCGGGAGCGGTGAGACCCAGTACTTC
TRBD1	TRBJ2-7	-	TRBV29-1	CSVVGQDSYEQYF	TGCAGCGTTGTGGGACAGGATTCCTACGAGCAGTACTTC
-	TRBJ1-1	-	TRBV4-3	CASSQEGQGTEAFF	TGCGCCAGCAGCCAAGAAGGTCAGGGAACTGAAGCTTTCTTT
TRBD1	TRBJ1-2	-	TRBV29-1	CSVLGQNYGYTF	TGCAGCGTACTGGGACAGAACTATGGCTACACCTTC
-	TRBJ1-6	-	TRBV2	CASSEGGQGNSPLHF	TGTGCCAGCAGTGAAGGGGGCCAGGGAAATTCACCCCTCCACTTT
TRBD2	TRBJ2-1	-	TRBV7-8	CASSPTSGSGDEQFF	TGTGCCAGCAGCCCCACTAGCGGGAGTGGGGATGAGCAGTTCTTC
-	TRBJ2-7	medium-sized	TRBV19	CASSSTRESSYEQYF	TGTGCCAGTAGTTCCACCCGAGAGAGCTCCTACGAGCAGTACTTC
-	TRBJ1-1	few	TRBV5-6	CASSLTGRNTEAFF	TGTGCCAGCAGCTTGACAGGACGTAACACTGAAGCTTTCTTT
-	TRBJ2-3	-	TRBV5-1	CASSLYGQGADTQYF	TGCGCCAGCAGCTTGTACGGCCAGGGCGCAGATACGCAGTATTTT
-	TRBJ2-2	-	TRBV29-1	CSVEDTGELFF	TGCAGCGTGGAGGACACCGGGGAGCTGTTTTTT
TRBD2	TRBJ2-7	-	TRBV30	CAWSASGSIAYEQYF	TGTGCCTGGAGTGCTAGCGGGAGTATCGCCTACGAGCAGTACTTC
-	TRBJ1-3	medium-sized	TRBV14	CASSQIWPPSGNTIYF	TGTGCCAGCAGCCAAATTTGGCCCCCCTCTGGAAACACCATATATTTT
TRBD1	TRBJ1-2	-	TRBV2	CASSGPGQELYGYTF	TGTGCCAGCAGCGGTCCGGGACAGGAGCTTTATGGCTACACCTTC
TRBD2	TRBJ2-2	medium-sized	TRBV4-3	CASSQDSSGGVEELFF	TGCGCCAGCAGCCAAGACTCAAGTGGGGGGGTCGAGGAGCTGTTTTTT
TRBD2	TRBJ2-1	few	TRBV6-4	CASSDGLAGNEQFF	TGTGCCAGCAGTGACGGACTAGCGGGCAATGAGCAGTTCTTC
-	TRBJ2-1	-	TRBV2	CASSDNEQFF	TGTGCCAGCAGCGACAATGAGCAGTTCTTC
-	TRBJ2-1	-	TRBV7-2	CASSLFDSDNEQFF	TGTGCCAGCAGCTTATTTGACAGTGACAATGAGCAGTTCTTC
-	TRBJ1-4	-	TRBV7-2	CASSPLGGGEKLFF	TGTGCCAGCAGCCCGTTAGGCGGAGGGGAAAAACTGTTTTTT
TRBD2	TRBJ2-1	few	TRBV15	CATSRDTSGELGPFF	TGTGCCACCAGCAGAGACACTAGCGGGGAACTGGGTCCGTTCTTC
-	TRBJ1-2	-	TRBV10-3	CAISESTASEGYTF	TGTGCCATCAGTGAGTCGACTGCCTCGGAAGGCTACACCTTC
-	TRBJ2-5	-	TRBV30	CAWTPDSQETQYF	TGTGCCTGGACTCCGGACAGCCAAGAGACCCAGTACTTC
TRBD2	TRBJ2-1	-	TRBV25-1	CASSESAGSYNEQFF	TGTGCCAGCAGTGAATCAGCGGGATCCTACAATGAGCAGTTCTTC
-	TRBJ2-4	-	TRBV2	CASSEDQQEYF	TGTGCCAGCAGTGAGGACCAACAGGAGTACTTC
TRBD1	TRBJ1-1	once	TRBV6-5	CASSSGQGSTEAFF	TGTGCCAGCAGTTCGGGACAGGGAAGTACTGAAGCTTTCTTT
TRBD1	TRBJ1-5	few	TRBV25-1	CASSEGDRESNQPQHF	TGTGCCAGCAGTGAAGGTGACAGGGAGAGCAATCAGCCCCAGCATTTT
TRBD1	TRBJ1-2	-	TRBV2	CARERQGARYGYTF	TGTGCCAGGGAAAGACAGGGGGCAAGGTATGGCTACACCTTC
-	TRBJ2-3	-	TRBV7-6	CASSSASGDTQYF	TGTGCCAGCAGCTCCGCCTCCGGGGATACGCAGTATTTT
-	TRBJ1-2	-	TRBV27	CASSLRGPNDGYTF	TGTGCCAGCAGTTTACGGGGTCCGAACGATGGCTACACCTTC
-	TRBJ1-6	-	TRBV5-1	CASSLTGFNYFSPLHF	TGCGCCAGCAGCCTAACAGGGTTTAACTACTTTTCACCCCTCCACTTT
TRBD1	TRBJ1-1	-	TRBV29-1	CSVPALTGIEAFF	TGCAGCGTTCCGGCGCTGACAGGGATTGAAGCTTTCTTT
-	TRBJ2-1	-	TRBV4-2	CASSQARSSYNEQFF	TGTGCCAGCAGCCAAGCCCGGAGCTCCTACAATGAGCAGTTCTTC
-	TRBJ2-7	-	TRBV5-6	CASSYGSGGKAYEQYF	TGTGCCAGCAGCTACGGTTCGGGGGGCAAGGCCTACGAGCAGTACTTC
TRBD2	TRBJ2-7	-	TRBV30	CAWSAWSSGSYYEQYF	TGTGCCTGGAGTGCGTGGTCTAGCGGGAGTTATTACGAGCAGTACTTC
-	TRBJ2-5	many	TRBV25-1	CASSEGSSLYQETQYF	TGTGCCAGCAGTGAAGGATCTAGCCTTTACCAAGAGACCCAGTACTTC
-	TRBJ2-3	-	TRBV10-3	CAISDPGGTDTQYF	TGTGCCATCAGTGACCCGGGGGGCACAGATACGCAGTATTTT
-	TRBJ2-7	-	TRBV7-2	CASSLAPQRGQYF	TGTGCCAGCAGCTTAGCTCCTCAAAGGGGGCAGTACTTC
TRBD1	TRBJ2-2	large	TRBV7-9	CASSFDRGFNTGELFF	TGTGCCAGCAGCTTCGACAGGGGGTTTAACACCGGGGAGCTGTTTTTT
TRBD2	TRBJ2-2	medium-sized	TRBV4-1	CASSQDAAGVLPGELFF	TGCGCCAGCAGCCAAGACGCAGCGGGAGTTCTGCCCGGGGAGCTGTTTTTT
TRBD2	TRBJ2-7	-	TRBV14	CASSSLAVSYEQYF	TGTGCCAGCAGCTCCCTAGCGGTCTCCTACGAGCAGTACTTC
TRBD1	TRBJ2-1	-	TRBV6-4	CASSKTGGGDEQFF	TGTGCCAGCAGCAAAACAGGGGGCGGAGATGAGCAGTTCTTC
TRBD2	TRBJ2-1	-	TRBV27	CASRTGLADNEQFF	TGTGCCAGCAGGACAGGACTAGCGGACAATGAGCAGTTCTTC
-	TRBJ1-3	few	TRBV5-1	CASSPTGFISGNTIYF	TGCGCCAGCAGCCCTACAGGTTTTATCTCTGGAAACACCATATATTTT
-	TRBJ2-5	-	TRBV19	CASSIAVRGETQYF	TGTGCCAGTAGTATAGCGGTTAGGGGGGAGACCCAGTACTTC
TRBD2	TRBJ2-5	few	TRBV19	CASSSSGSGKTQYF	TGTGCCAGTAGTAGCTCGGGTAGCGGGAAGACCCAGTACTTC
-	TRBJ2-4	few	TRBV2	CASSDWPVAKNIQYF	TGTGCCAGCAGTGACTGGCCCGTGGCCAAAAACATTCAGTACTTC
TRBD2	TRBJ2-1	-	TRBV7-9	CASSMTSGDVNEQFF	TGTGCCAGCAGCATGACTAGCGGGGATGTCAATGAGCAGTTCTTC
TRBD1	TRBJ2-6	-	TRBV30	CAWNRDRTPSGANVLTF	TGTGCCTGGAACAGGGACAGGACCCCTTCTGGGGCCAACGTCCTGACTTTC
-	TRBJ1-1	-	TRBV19	CASSRGYTEAFF	TGTGCCAGTAGTCGGGGGTACACTGAAGCTTTCTTT
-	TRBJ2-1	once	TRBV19	CASSMWQADEQFF	TGTGCCAGTAGTATGTGGCAGGCTGATGAGCAGTTCTTC
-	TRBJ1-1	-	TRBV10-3	CAISEGAANTEAFF	TGTGCCATCAGTGAGGGGGCAGCGAACACTGAAGCTTTCTTT
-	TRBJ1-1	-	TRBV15	CATSRPREDTEAFF	TGTGCCACCAGCAGACCCAGGGAGGACACTGAAGCTTTCTTT
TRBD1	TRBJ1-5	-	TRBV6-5	CASMVTQGDNQPQHF	TGTGCCAGCATGGTGACTCAGGGGGACAATCAGCCCCAGCATTTT
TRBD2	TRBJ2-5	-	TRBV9	CASSPDGTRLGQYF	TGTGCCAGCAGCCCAGACGGGACTAGGTTAGGCCAGTACTTC
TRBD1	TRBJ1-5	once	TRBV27	CASRTGQLNQPQHF	TGTGCCAGCCGAACGGGACAGCTCAATCAGCCCCAGCATTTT
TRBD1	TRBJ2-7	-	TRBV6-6	CASTEGTGADEQYF	TGTGCCAGCACCGAAGGTACAGGGGCCGACGAGCAGTACTTC